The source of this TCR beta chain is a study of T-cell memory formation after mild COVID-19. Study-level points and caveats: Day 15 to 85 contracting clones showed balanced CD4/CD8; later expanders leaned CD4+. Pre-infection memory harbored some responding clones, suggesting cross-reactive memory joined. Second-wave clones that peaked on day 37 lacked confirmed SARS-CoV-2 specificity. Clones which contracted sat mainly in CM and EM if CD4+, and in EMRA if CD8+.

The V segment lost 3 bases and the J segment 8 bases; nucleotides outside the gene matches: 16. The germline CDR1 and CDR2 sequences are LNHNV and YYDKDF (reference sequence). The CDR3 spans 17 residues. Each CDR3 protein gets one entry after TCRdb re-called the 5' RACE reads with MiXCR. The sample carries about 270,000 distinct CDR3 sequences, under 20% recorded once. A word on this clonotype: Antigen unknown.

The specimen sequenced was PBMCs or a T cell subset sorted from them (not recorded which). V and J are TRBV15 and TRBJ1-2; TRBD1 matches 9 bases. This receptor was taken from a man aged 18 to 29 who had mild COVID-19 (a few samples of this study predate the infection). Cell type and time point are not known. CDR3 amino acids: CATSSPLRDRVLKGYTF. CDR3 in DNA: TGTGCCACCAGCAGCCCGCTCAGGGACAGGGTCCTTAAGGGCTACACCTTC.